This T cell receptor (beta chain) was documented in a study of blood T cell repertoires in COVID-19. Two consecutive negative NP/OP PCR tests, clearance, or resolved symptoms defined Cohort 3 recovery. Sequencing used immunoSEQ multiplex PCR; TCRdb keeps in-frame clones, though not all of them. The data hold hundreds of thousands of clones, with about 88% observed a single time. From germline, CDR1 is ENHRY and CDR2 SYGVKD. V was clipped by 4 bases and J by 3 bases, with 7 bases between them. The CDR3 covers 13 residues. The clonotype originates from a woman in her sixties who had recovered from COVID-19. Sequenced input: PBMCs or T cells enriched from blood (not recorded which). V gene TRBV10-3 combines with J gene TRBJ2-1, with D possibly being TRBD1 (5 bases). CDR3 bases: TGTGCCATCAGTGGGGGCGGCTACAATGAGCAGTTCTTC. It is translated as CAISGGGYNEQFF.